This T cell receptor beta chain was captured by sequencing in a study of T cell responses to AZD1222 COVID-19 vaccine. The germline gives CDR1 PRHDT, CDR2 FYEKMQ (reference sequence). The ends were cut back, 2 bases at V and 0 bases at J, with 15 bases in the middle. CDR3 length: 17 residues. Remarks on this clone: As yet, its antigen is unknown.

Assay: immunoSEQ multiplex PCR; the TCRdb copy retains only in-frame clones and omits some. Of approximately 120,000 clones in the sample, around 90% are singletons; the top ten hold about 13%. Whole-study findings and limits: The donor cohort was predominantly white British with a female majority, and clonal diversity may have been underestimated. Spike-specific TCR breadth and depth both grew after two AZD1222 doses. In all cases, repertoires were sampled only after the peak T cell response.

The chain is built from TRBV13 and TRBJ2-3; D uncertain. This TCR was sampled from an adult in good health. Here the sequenced sample was peripheral blood, taken on day 0 of MenACWY control vaccination. CDR3 DNA sequence: TGTGCCAGCAGCTTAAGGTCGGGCGGATCTAGCACAGATACGCAGTATTTT. This translates into CASSLRSGGSSTDTQYF.